The 23 T cell receptor beta chains below were found in one sample sequenced in a study of cytomegalovirus exposure and HLA in healthy donors. The PCR ran on 60 Vbeta and 13 Jbeta primers. The table came from immunoSEQ multiplex PCR; TCRdb's copy has only in-frame clones and leaves some out. The table has about 130,000 clones, more than 75% seen once. Sequenced input: PBMCs. The source of these receptors is a man in his forties or fifties in good health and CMV-seronegative.

The gene calls are TRBV6-1 and TRBJ1-6, with 7 bases fitting TRBD1. The CDR3 length is 18 residues. The J segment lost 9 bases and the V segment lost 1 base, leaving 15 bases of the junction unmatched. Per germline, CDR1 MNHNS and CDR2 SASEGT. The CDR3 reads CASSEEMELQGEGSPLHF. CDR3 coding DNA: TGTGCCAGCAGTGAAGAGATGGAACTTCAGGGGGAAGGTTCACCCCTCCACTTT.

The chain recombines TRBV4-1 with TRBJ2-7; 10 bases match TRBD1. The ends lost 4 bases at V and 5 bases at J; junction bases unmatched: 17. Looked up from germline, CDR1 is MGHRA and CDR2 is YSYEKL. This CDR3 has 18 amino acids. The CDR3 spells CASSPVPGQGKVSHEQYF. In nucleotides, the CDR3 is TGCGCCAGCAGCCCAGTCCCGGGACAGGGGAAGGTTAGCCACGAGCAGTACTTC.

The sample holds a few counts of this clone. The chain is built from TRBV9 and TRBJ1-2, with 7 bases matching TRBD1. The CDR3 extends over 12 amino acids. In germline, CDR1 is SGDLS, CDR2 YYNGEE. Trimming cost V 4 bases and J 5 bases; bases outside gene matches: 2. CDR3 sequence reads: CASSTQGYGYTF. Written as DNA, the CDR3 is TGTGCCAGCAGCACACAGGGGTATGGCTACACCTTC.

This clone was observed a few times. The chain employs TRBV5-1 and TRBJ2-1; the match to TRBD2 covers 10 bases. The germline V gene has CDR1 SGHRS and CDR2 YFSETQ. Unmatched junction bases numbered 1, after V lost 4 bases and J lost 6 bases. The CDR3 is 13 residues long. The chain's CDR3 is CASSPSGGNEQFF. In nucleotides, the CDR3 is TGCGCCAGCAGCCCTAGCGGGGGCAATGAGCAGTTCTTC.

In this sample, this clone turned up once. The rearrangement joins TRBV2 to TRBJ2-5; weak D call: TRBD2 (6 bases). Trimming cost V 11 bases and J 1 base, with 17 bases left between them. Germline V gene lookup returns CDR1 SNHLY and CDR2 FYNNEI. The CDR3 covers 14 residues. The CDR3 bases are TGTGCCGGCGCCCTTGGCGGGGTCCAAGAGACCCAGTACTTC. Translating gives CAGALGGVQETQYF.

V is TRBV7-2 and J is TRBJ1-2; the match to TRBD1 covers 12 bases. The CDR3 spans 16 residues. J gave up 1 base and V 5 bases, and 5 bases lay outside the gene matches. Germline values: CDR1 SGHTA, CDR2 FQGNSA. CDR3 coding DNA: TGTGCCAGCAGCGGGGACAGGGGGCGAGGTAACTATGGCTACACCTTC. It translates to CASSGDRGRGNYGYTF.

V gene TRBV7-2 combines with J gene TRBJ2-6, with D possibly matching TRBD2 (5 bases). CDR1 and CDR2 (germline): SGHTA, FQGNSA. V lost 6 bases and J 3 bases, leaving 12 bases between the germline ends. The CDR3 totals 15 residues. The CDR3 DNA reads TGTGCCAGCAGTTTTAGCGAGGGTGGGGCCAACGTCCTGACTTTC. Residues: CASSFSEGGANVLTF. The whole variable domain, filled in from reference TRBV7-2 and TRBJ2-6, reads GAGVSQSPSNKVTEKGKDVELRCDPISGHTALYWYRQSLGQGLEFLIYFQGNSAPDKSGLPSDRFSAERTGGSVSTLTIQRTQQEDSAVYLCASSFSEGGANVLTFGAGSRLTVL.

The J gene is TRBJ2-5, the V gene TRBV5-8; 9 nucleotides align to TRBD1. Germline V CDR1 and CDR2: SGHTS, YDEGEE. V lost 2 bases and J lost 0; bases outside the gene matches: 11. This CDR3 spans 18 amino acids. The CDR3 DNA is TGTGCCAGCAGCTTATACCGACAGGGGGGGACCCACCAAGAGACCCAGTACTTC. This codes for CASSLYRQGGTHQETQYF.

The CDR3 DNA reads as TGTGCCACTCGGGAACCGGGGGGGGCTAATGAAAAACTGTTTTTT. Translation: CATREPGGANEKLFF. The genes are TRBV7-9 and TRBJ1-4; a possible D gene is TRBD1 (5 bases). Trimming cost V 10 bases and J 3 bases, with 18 bases left between them. The CDR3 extends over 15 amino acids. Germline V gene sequence: CDR1 SEHNR, CDR2 FQNEAQ (reference sequence). The full variable domain, in which reference TRBV7-9 and TRBJ1-4 provide the parts outside the CDR3, is DTGVSQNPRHKITKRGQNVTFRCDPISEHNRLYWYRQTLGQGPEFLTYFQNEAQLEKSRLLSDRFSAERPKGSFSTLEIQRTEQGDSAMYLCATREPGGANEKLFFGSGTQLSVL.

This clone showed up just once. This chain joins TRBV5-1 and TRBJ1-3; tentatively, D is TRBD1 (5 bases). CDR3 length equals 15 residues. Germline-derived CDR1 and CDR2 are SGHRS and YFSETQ. The V and J ends lost 0 bases and 4 bases respectively, with 11 bases between them. Here the CDR3 reads CASSLDGTAGNTIYF. CDR3 bases: TGCGCCAGCAGCTTGGACGGGACTGCAGGAAACACCATATATTTT.

The V gene is TRBV9, the J gene TRBJ2-7, with 10 positions matching TRBD2. Germline loops: CDR1 SGDLS, CDR2 YYNGEE. Losses at the gene ends were 0 bases for V and 4 bases for J; bases not matched to a gene: 4. This CDR3 contains 15 residues. The CDR3 loop reads CASSVELAGYYEQYF. DNA of the CDR3: TGTGCCAGCAGCGTAGAACTAGCGGGGTATTACGAGCAGTACTTC.

This chain connects TRBV18 to TRBJ1-1; D is unresolved. With 4 bases removed from V and 2 bases from J, the gap between germline ends came to 14 bases. The CDR3 loop spans 15 amino acids. Germline values: CDR1 KGHSH, CDR2 LQKENI. The CDR3 bases are TGTGCCAGCTCACTGGGCCCTCGTGATAACACTGAAGCTTTCTTT. Amino acid sequence: CASSLGPRDNTEAFF.

The chain has TRBV6-4 and TRBJ2-1, with 7 bases identical to TRBD2. This CDR3 has 18 amino acids. The germline V gene has CDR1 MRHNA and CDR2 SNTAGT. The V and J ends lost 0 bases and 0 bases, in that order; junction bases with no gene match: 8. CDR3 protein: CASSDSFMGGSSYNEQFF. CDR3 bases: TGTGCCAGCAGTGACTCATTTATGGGGGGGAGCTCCTACAATGAGCAGTTCTTC.

The chain couples TRBV2 to TRBJ1-2, with TRBD1 identical over 12 bases. The CDR3 extends over 15 amino acids. Germline V gene sequence: CDR1 SNHLY, CDR2 FYNNEI. V shed 6 bases, J shed 5 bases, and the junction held 7 bases outside the gene matches. The CDR3 loop reads CASRSGTGGAYGYTF. CDR3 DNA sequence: TGTGCCAGCAGGTCCGGGACAGGGGGCGCTTATGGCTACACCTTC. Using reference TRBV2 and TRBJ1-2 for the parts outside the CDR3, the full variable domain is EPEVTQTPSHQVTQMGQEVILRCVPISNHLYFYWYRQILGQKVEFLVSFYNNEISEKSEIFDDQFSVERPDGSNFTLKIRSTKLEDSAMYFCASRSGTGGAYGYTFGSGTRLTVV.

The V and J genes are TRBV11-2 and TRBJ1-1, with 8 bases that match TRBD1. Trimming cost V 5 bases and J 6 bases; bases outside gene matches: 8. The CDR3 is 14 amino acids. CDR1 SGHAT and CDR2 FQNNGV come from the germline V gene. The CDR3 DNA sequence: TGTGCCAGCAGCCTACGACAGGGGTTTCCTGAAGCTTTCTTT. This encodes CASSLRQGFPEAFF.

The V gene is TRBV11-2, the J gene TRBJ2-3; 10 bases align to TRBD1. Trimming cost V 3 bases and J 5 bases; bases outside gene matches: 2. The CDR3 has 14 residues. Germline-derived CDR1 and CDR2 are SGHAT and FQNNGV. The DNA of the CDR3 is TGTGCCAGCAGCTTGAGGACAGGGGGAGATACGCAGTATTTT. Protein: CASSLRTGGDTQYF.

The rearrangement links TRBV5-1 to TRBJ2-5, with 8 bases fitting TRBD1. The V and J ends lost 5 bases and 5 bases, in that order; junction bases with no gene match: 5. Per germline, CDR1 SGHRS and CDR2 YFSETQ. The CDR3 totals 13 residues. The CDR3 sequence: CASRPDRGETQYF. DNA for the CDR3: TGCGCCAGCAGACCCGACAGGGGTGAGACCCAGTACTTC.

V is TRBV19 and J is TRBJ2-7; 13 nucleotides match TRBD2. V lost 5 bases and J lost 4; bases outside the gene matches: 8. Germline CDR1 reads LNHDA; CDR2 reads SQIVND (reference sequence). The length of the CDR3 is 16 residues. The CDR3 bases are TGTGCCAGTAGTCCCACGTCGACTAGCGGGGGGTACGAGCAGTACTTC. The encoded protein is CASSPTSTSGGYEQYF.

This clone was counted only a few times. The chain has TRBV7-2 and TRBJ1-5, with D possibly TRBD1 on 6 matching bases. With 5 bases removed from V and 0 bases from J, the gap between germline ends came to 11 bases. The germline V gene encodes CDR1 SGHTA and CDR2 FQGNSA. The CDR3 has 15 amino acids. The CDR3 bases are TGTGCCAGCAGCCTTGAACAGGGTAGCAATCAGCCCCAGCATTTT. This encodes CASSLEQGSNQPQHF.

The V and J genes are TRBV13 and TRBJ1-2, with a possible D match to TRBD1 (6 bases). V lost 5 bases and J lost 1, with 14 bases in between. The CDR3 covers 15 residues. Per germline, CDR1 PRHDT and CDR2 FYEKMQ (reference sequence). The CDR3 DNA is TGTGCCAGCAGCCGCGACAGGCACATTAACTATGGCTACACCTTC. Encoded protein: CASSRDRHINYGYTF.

This clone was counted only a few times. The chain links TRBV28 to TRBJ1-1; tentative D call: TRBD1 (6 bases). With 3 bases removed from V and 14 bases from J, the gap between germline ends came to 13 bases. Per germline, CDR1 MDHEN and CDR2 SYDVKM. The CDR3 contains 11 residues. The CDR3: CASSLSQGTFF. As DNA, the CDR3 is TGTGCCAGCAGTTTGTCCCAGGGGACATTCTTT.

CDR3 coding DNA: TGTGCCAGCAGCAAAGGACAGAGCAATCAGCCCCAGCATTTT. The encoded protein is CASSKGQSNQPQHF. The chain carries TRBV7-9 and TRBJ1-5; the D gene is possibly TRBD1 (6 bases). Germline-derived CDR1 and CDR2 are SEHNR and FQNEAQ (reference sequence). Between the trimmed V and J ends, which lost 5 bases and 1 base, there was a span of 9 bases. This CDR3 spans 14 amino acids.

The genes are TRBV4-1 and TRBJ1-5; unclear D gene. Deletions cut 0 bases from V and 6 bases from J, with 15 bases between. There are 16 residues in the CDR3. Germline V gene data show CDR1 as MGHRA and CDR2 as YSYEKL. CDR3 region: CASSQDPGLPRQPQHF. CDR3 sequence (DNA): TGCGCCAGCAGCCAAGACCCAGGTCTCCCCCGTCAGCCCCAGCATTTT.